This T cell receptor beta chain was documented in a study of blood T cell repertoires in COVID-19. The protocol was immunoSEQ multiplex PCR, while the TCRdb copy is restricted to in-frame clones and leaves out a portion. Found here are fewer than 350,000 clones, 90% of them singletons; the top ten hold nearly 7%. There are 14 residues in the CDR3. The germline V gene has CDR1 MNHEY and CDR2 SMNVEV (reference sequence). V dropped 4 bases and J dropped 4; count of bases not matched to a gene: 6. This receptor was obtained from a woman in her twenties or thirties with COVID-19, enrolled during active disease. The sequenced sample was peripheral blood. The chain is built from TRBV27 and TRBJ1-1; the match to TRBD1 covers 7 bases. The CDR3 DNA is TGTGCCAGCAGTTCTAGTCACAGGGGCACTGAAGCTTTCTTT. Amino acid sequence: CASSSSHRGTEAFF.